This TCR beta chain stems from a study of blood T cell repertoires in COVID-19. Overall study: Samples came from the United States, Italy and Spain, spanning acute and convalescent COVID-19.

Sequencing used immunoSEQ multiplex PCR; TCRdb keeps in-frame clones, though not all of them. Of around 100,000 clones in the sample, more than 85% were seen once. The receptor was isolated from a man younger than 35 with acute or convalescent COVID-19. The sequencing sample was made of peripheral blood.

CDR3 in amino acids: CASSLGGTRSYEQYF. In nucleotides, the CDR3 is TGCGCCAGCAGCTTGGGGGGGACACGGTCCTACGAGCAGTACTTC. V gene TRBV5-1 combines with J gene TRBJ2-7, with D perhaps matching TRBD1 (6 bases). CDR3 size: 15 residues. V lost 0 bases and J lost 1, with 11 bases in between. Germline CDR1 and CDR2: SGHRS and YFSETQ.